The present T cell receptor beta chain was sequenced within a study of OX40 agonist ivuxolimab in advanced cancers. Looking at the study overall: In this trial design, patients received ivuxolimab intravenously at 0.01 to 10 mg/kg every 2 weeks.

Germline values: CDR1 LGHNA, CDR2 YSLEER. Trimming stripped 0 bases from V and 7 bases from J, with 21 bases between. The CDR3 has 17 residues. A single count supports this clone. Using immunoSEQ multiplex PCR, the repertoire was profiled, and TCRdb retains in-frame clones only, with some absent. The sample has about 88,000 clones, around 83% seen once. V gene TRBV4-3 combines with J gene TRBJ2-5; D is perhaps TRBD2 (5 bases). The origin of this receptor is an adult with an advanced solid tumor such as melanoma, head and neck, liver or kidney cancer. The specimen was CD4+ or CD8+ T cells sorted from blood, collected in a trial of the OX40 agonist ivuxolimab. The CDR3 nucleotides read TGCGCCAGCAGCCAAGATTGGAGGCAGTCGGCTACGGGGACCCAGTACTTC. It is translated as CASSQDWRQSATGTQYF.